This T cell receptor (beta chain) was captured by sequencing in a study of T cell changes during pregnancy in multiple sclerosis (dated by TCRdb to about 2019). As for the study more broadly: The study examined how the T cell repertoire changed over the course of pregnancy in women with multiple sclerosis.

Libraries were constructed by the immunoSEQ multiplex PCR assay. TCRdb mirrors the immuneACCESS table, restricted to in-frame sequences. Some clones are absent from its copies; in checked studies, under half trace to an unresolved V gene, and the reason for the others is unknown. The sample yields roughly 49,000 clones; 93% were counted once. 3.5% to 5% of the sample is taken by the ten largest. The sample holds one count of this clone. Its antigen is not yet known. No qualities accompany the bases; no much larger clone lies one base away. CDR1 and CDR2, per the germline V gene, are LGHNA and YNFKEQ. The CDR3, from cysteine to phenylalanine, totals 17 residues. Solely the CDR3 DNA is kept, with 51 bases framed from the first base. The V end gives up 0 bases and the J end 1 base, leaving 9 bases in the junction not matched to a gene.

The V gene is TRBV4-2 and the J gene is TRBJ2-7; TRBD2 matches 7 bases in the middle. The receptor was isolated from a female donor with multiple sclerosis, enrolled in a pregnancy study. The sequencing here drew on CD8+ T cells from peripheral blood mononuclear cells, taken after pregnancy. The CDR3 region has the sequence CASSQEGSLAFSYEQYF. The bases are TGTGCCAGCAGCCAAGAAGGTTCACTAGCGTTTTCCTACGAGCAGTACTTC.